The next 26 T cell receptor beta chains were all read from a single sample in a study of cytomegalovirus exposure and HLA in healthy donors. PCR involved 60 Vbeta and 13 Jbeta primers. Here immunoSEQ multiplex PCR was the method, and the copy in TCRdb shows in-frame clones only, minus some. Seen here are 150,000 to 200,000 clones, 60% to 75% observed once, and the top ten hold 2.5% to 3%. The material sequenced was PBMCs. The receptors shown here come from a woman aged 45-65 years in good health and CMV-seropositive.

This clone was seen once. The J gene is TRBJ2-3, the V gene TRBV7-6, with a tentative D call TRBD1 (8 bases). Germline V lookup: CDR1 SGHVS, CDR2 FNYEAQ. V was trimmed by 5 bases and J by 3 bases, leaving 15 bases between them. CDR3 size: 15 residues. In nucleotides, the CDR3 is TGTGCCAGCAGCCCCAACAGGGGGGGGACAGATACGCAGTATTTT. Translating it yields CASSPNRGGTDTQYF.

The rearrangement uses TRBV10-2 and TRBJ2-2, with D possibly TRBD1 on 5 matching bases. The CDR3 loop spans 14 amino acids. Germline-derived CDR1 and CDR2 are WSHSY and SAAADI. Trimming removed 2 bases from V and 1 base from J, with 5 bases in between. The CDR3 loop reads CASSETGNTGELFF. CDR3 nucleotide sequence: TGCGCCAGCAGTGAGACAGGGAACACCGGGGAGCTGTTTTTT.

V gene TRBV28 combines with J gene TRBJ1-5; 11 positions agree with TRBD1. This CDR3 spans 19 amino acids. CDR1 is MDHEN, CDR2 SYDVKM, per germline. Trimming cost V 6 bases and J 1 base; bases outside gene matches: 14. CDR3 residues: CASSLEGTGGRLSNQPQHF. Written as DNA, the CDR3 is TGTGCCAGCAGCTTAGAGGGGACAGGGGGGAGGTTGAGCAATCAGCCCCAGCATTTT.

V is TRBV6-6 and J is TRBJ2-2, with D possibly being TRBD1 (6 bases). Germline CDR1 is MNHNY and CDR2 is SVGAGI (reference sequence). Between the trimmed V and J ends, which lost 0 bases and 4 bases, there was a span of 12 bases. The CDR3 has 16 amino acids. The CDR3 loop is CASSYSIGGFTGELFF. Here the CDR3 DNA reads TGTGCCAGCAGTTACTCCATAGGGGGATTCACCGGGGAGCTGTTTTTT.

The rearrangement uses TRBV19 and TRBJ1-1; TRBD1 matches at 7 bases. V shed 5 bases and J 1 base; nucleotides not matched to a gene: 4. CDR1 is LNHDA, CDR2 SQIVND, per germline (reference sequence). The CDR3 spans 14 residues. The CDR3 region is CASSQTGTNTEAFF. CDR3 DNA sequence: TGTGCCAGTAGTCAGACAGGGACGAACACTGAAGCTTTCTTT. The entire variable domain, with the rest obtained from reference TRBV19 and TRBJ1-1, is as follows: DGGITQSPKYLFRKEGQNVTLSCEQNLNHDAMYWYRQDPGQGLRLIYYSQIVNDFQKGDIAEGYSVSREKKESFPLTVTSAQKNPTAFYLCASSQTGTNTEAFFGQGTRLTVV.

This clone was observed a single time. V gene TRBV5-6 combines with J gene TRBJ1-3, with unresolved D. The CDR3 length is 16 residues. Germline CDR1 and CDR2: SGHDT and YYEEEE. With 0 bases removed from V and 4 bases from J, the gap between germline ends came to 14 bases. CDR3 region: CASSLEEEGSGNTIYF. In DNA, the CDR3 is TGTGCCAGCAGCTTGGAAGAGGAGGGATCAGGAAACACCATATATTTT. The whole variable domain, filled in from reference TRBV5-6 and TRBJ1-3, reads DAGVTQSPTHLIKTRGQQVTLRCSPKSGHDTVSWYQQALGQGPQFIFQYYEEEERQRGNFPDRFSGHQFPNYSSELNVNALLLGDSALYLCASSLEEEGSGNTIYFGEGSWLTVV.

The sample holds a few counts of this clone. The chain uses TRBV6-4 and TRBJ1-2; tentative D call: TRBD1 (5 bases). The V gene lost 6 bases and the J gene lost 0 bases, with 14 bases spanning the gap. This CDR3 is 15 amino acids long. CDR1 and CDR2 (germline): MRHNA, SNTAGT. DNA for the CDR3: TGTGCCAGCAGCCTGGACATATCGACTAACTATGGCTACACCTTC. Translation: CASSLDISTNYGYTF.

This chain joins TRBV5-1 and TRBJ2-7, with 7 bases that match TRBD2. The CDR3 contains 14 residues. Germline assignment: CDR1 SGHRS and CDR2 YFSETQ. The ends lost 0 bases at V and 3 bases at J; junction bases unmatched: 3. The CDR3 DNA reads TGCGCCAGCAGCTTGGGGTCGGGGGGCTACGAGCAGTACTTC. It yields the protein CASSLGSGGYEQYF.

The chain links TRBV7-8 to TRBJ1-3; D is ambiguous. V was clipped by 5 bases and J by 0 bases, with 8 bases between them. CDR3 length equals 14 residues. Germline CDR1 is SGHVS and CDR2 is FQNEAQ. CDR3 nucleotides: TGTGCCAGCAGCCGAACAGACTCTGGAAACACCATATATTTT. It is translated as CASSRTDSGNTIYF. Using reference TRBV7-8 and TRBJ1-3 for the parts outside the CDR3, the full variable domain is GAGVSQSPRYKVAKRGQDVALRCDPISGHVSLFWYQQALGQGPEFLTYFQNEAQLDKSGLPSDRFFAERPEGSVSTLKIQRTQQEDSAVYLCASSRTDSGNTIYFGEGSWLTVV.

Only a few counts were recorded for this clone. The same CDR3 also results from other DNA sequences found in this sample. The chain combines TRBV15 with TRBJ2-3; D gene uncertain. The V gene's germline CDR1 is LNHNV and CDR2 YYDKDF (reference sequence). The CDR3 is 13 amino acids. Trimming took off 0 bases at V and 4 bases at J, with 5 bases between the two ends. The CDR3 region is CATSRDRADTQYF. The CDR3 nucleotides are TGTGCCACCAGCAGAGATCGGGCAGATACGCAGTATTTT.

The chain links TRBV28 to TRBJ1-5; 9 bases are shared with TRBD1. With V trimmed by 4 bases and J by 5 bases, 3 bases remained unmatched. Germline V CDR1 and CDR2: MDHEN, SYDVKM. The CDR3 is 14 amino acids. CDR3 loop: CASSSGQGDQPQHF. The CDR3 DNA reads as TGTGCCAGCAGTTCGGGACAGGGAGATCAGCCCCAGCATTTT.

This clone was seen just once. The rearrangement joins TRBV19 to TRBJ1-1; TRBD1 might be the D (6 bases). Germline V gene lookup returns CDR1 LNHDA and CDR2 SQIVND (reference sequence). The CDR3 runs to 16 residues. V lost 5 bases, J lost 4 bases, and 20 bases lay in between. The CDR3 sequence is CASSHLPGRGGTEAFF. The CDR3 coding sequence is TGTGCCAGTAGTCATCTCCCGGGCAGGGGTGGCACTGAAGCTTTCTTT. Together with reference TRBV19 and TRBJ1-1, the CDR3 gives the full variable domain: DGGITQSPKYLFRKEGQNVTLSCEQNLNHDAMYWYRQDPGQGLRLIYYSQIVNDFQKGDIAEGYSVSREKKESFPLTVTSAQKNPTAFYLCASSHLPGRGGTEAFFGQGTRLTVV.

V gene TRBV7-9 combines with J gene TRBJ1-3, with D unresolved. The CDR3 is made up of 13 amino acids. From germline, CDR1 is SEHNR and CDR2 FQNEAQ (reference sequence). V lost 5 bases and J 2 bases, leaving 7 bases between the germline ends. CDR3 coding DNA: TGTGCCAGCAGCAACGGTGCTGGAAACACCATATATTTT. Translating gives CASSNGAGNTIYF.

The rearrangement links TRBV7-9 to TRBJ2-2; a possible D gene is TRBD1 (6 bases). Trimming shortened V by 5 bases and J by 4 bases, and 14 bases separated the two germline ends. The CDR3 loop spans 15 amino acids. CDR1 and CDR2 from the germline V gene are SEHNR and FQNEAQ (reference sequence). CDR3 DNA: TGTGCCAGCAGCCCCCGACAGGCGGGCACCGGGGAGCTGTTTTTT. Residues: CASSPRQAGTGELFF.

This clone showed up just once. The J gene is TRBJ2-6, the V gene TRBV6-1; maybe TRBD1 (6 bases). CDR1 MNHNS and CDR2 SASEGT come from the germline V gene. Trimming stripped 6 bases from V and 1 base from J, with 10 bases between. The CDR3 runs to 15 residues. CDR3 sequence reads: CASRAGDSGANVLTF. Written as DNA, the CDR3 is TGTGCCAGCAGGGCAGGGGATTCTGGGGCCAACGTCCTGACTTTC.

The CDR3 spells CASSEFDFPNTEAFF. The CDR3 bases are TGCGCCAGCAGCGAGTTCGATTTTCCGAACACTGAAGCTTTCTTT. The chain recombines TRBV5-1 with TRBJ1-1, with D unclear. Germline CDR1 reads SGHRS; CDR2 reads YFSETQ. The CDR3 has 15 residues. Trimming removed 4 bases at V and 1 base at J, with 14 bases between.

This clone was counted a single time. This chain joins TRBV6-6 and TRBJ2-7, with D maybe TRBD2 (6 bases). This CDR3 has 11 residues. Per the germline V gene, CDR1 is MNHNY and CDR2 is SVGAGI (reference sequence). Trimming left V 8 bases short and J 7 bases short, with 12 bases between. The CDR3 region is CASRRRDEQYF. The DNA for the CDR3 is TGTGCCAGCCGCCGGCGGGATGAGCAGTACTTC.

The chain recombines TRBV4-1 with TRBJ1-2, with D maybe TRBD1 (6 bases). V was trimmed by 1 base and J by 4 bases, leaving 10 bases between them. There are 14 residues in the CDR3. Germline loops: CDR1 MGHRA, CDR2 YSYEKL. The CDR3, as DNA: TGCGCCAGCAGCCAAGTTGACAGGCCCTATGGCTACACCTTC. Translation: CASSQVDRPYGYTF.

The rearrangement joins TRBV11-2 to TRBJ2-7; 8 bases are a match to TRBD1. The CDR3 consists of 14 residues. Germline V gene data show CDR1 as SGHAT and CDR2 as FQNNGV. V dropped 1 base and J dropped 3; count of bases not matched to a gene: 2. The CDR3 DNA follows: TGTGCCAGCAGCTTAGCAGGGGGCCGCTACGAGCAGTACTTC. This sequence encodes CASSLAGGRYEQYF.

V is TRBV11-3 and J is TRBJ1-5; D is possibly TRBD1 (5 bases). This CDR3 contains 16 residues. The V gene lost 1 base and the J gene lost 1 base, with 11 bases spanning the gap. CDR1 is SGHNT, CDR2 YENEEA, per germline. CDR3 amino acids: CASSLAWAGSNQPQHF. The CDR3 DNA reads as TGTGCCAGCAGCTTAGCGTGGGCAGGGAGCAATCAGCCCCAGCATTTT.

The V call is TRBV18, the J call TRBJ2-7; TRBD1 agrees at 12 bases. The germline V gene has CDR1 KGHSH and CDR2 LQKENI. Losses at the gene ends were 2 bases for V and 7 bases for J; bases not matched to a gene: 6. The CDR3 sequence is 15 residues long. In DNA, the CDR3 is TGTGCCAGCTCACCAGGGACAGGGGGCGCGTATGAGCAGTACTTC. It specifies CASSPGTGGAYEQYF.

The chain joins TRBV6-1 to TRBJ2-7, with 7 positions matching TRBD1. The length of the CDR3 is 14 residues. J was trimmed by 1 base and V by 5 bases; bases with no gene match: 5. CDR1 is MNHNS, CDR2 SASEGT, per germline. Written as DNA, the CDR3 is TGTGCCAGCAGTACACAGGGGATTTCCTACGAGCAGTACTTC. Protein: CASSTQGISYEQYF.

The chain recombines TRBV6-1 with TRBJ2-2, with TRBD1 as a possible D gene (6 bases). The V gene lost 4 bases and the J gene lost 6 bases, with 15 bases spanning the gap. Looked up from germline, CDR1 is MNHNS and CDR2 is SASEGT. CDR3 length equals 15 residues. CDR3 DNA sequence: TGTGCCAGCAGTGGGTTGAAGGGGGAGTCCGGGGAGCTGTTTTTT. Protein product: CASSGLKGESGELFF.

The gene calls are TRBV19 and TRBJ1-4; tentative D call: TRBD1 (5 bases). Germline V gene data show CDR1 as LNHDA and CDR2 as SQIVND (reference sequence). The CDR3 extends over 18 amino acids. Trimming removed 9 bases from V and 4 bases from J, with 27 bases in between. CDR3 in amino acids: CASKKGPSDAGYNEKLFF. CDR3 bases: TGTGCCAGCAAAAAGGGGCCCTCAGACGCCGGGTATAATGAAAAACTGTTTTTT.

The chain couples TRBV9 to TRBJ2-7, with D perhaps TRBD1 (6 bases). Trimming took off 4 bases at V and 4 bases at J, with 15 bases between the two ends. Germline V gene sequence: CDR1 SGDLS, CDR2 YYNGEE. The CDR3 spans 14 residues. The CDR3 loop is CASSLQGVPYEQYF. The CDR3 nucleotides read TGTGCCAGCAGCTTACAGGGAGTCCCATACGAGCAGTACTTC. Using reference TRBV9 and TRBJ2-7 for the parts outside the CDR3, the full variable domain is DSGVTQTPKHLITATGQRVTLRCSPRSGDLSVYWYQQSLDQGLQFLIQYYNGEERAKGNILERFSAQQFPDLHSELNLSSLELGDSALYFCASSLQGVPYEQYFGPGTRLTVT.

V gene TRBV2 combines with J gene TRBJ1-1, with 10 nucleotides matching TRBD1. J lost 3 bases, V lost 5 bases, and 9 bases had no gene match. The CDR3 spans 16 residues. Germline loops: CDR1 SNHLY, CDR2 FYNNEI. This CDR3 reads CASSPTRTGGDTEAFF. The CDR3 DNA reads as TGTGCCAGCAGTCCCACGCGGACAGGGGGGGACACTGAAGCTTTCTTT.